This is a list of T cell receptor beta chains from one sample in a study of T cells in localized non-small cell lung cancer. Generated by immunoSEQ multiplex PCR, the TCRdb table keeps only in-frame clones and is missing some. Here the sample spans about 36,000 clones, roughly nine tenths being singletons. The sequencing here drew on peripheral blood, taken before any cancer treatment. These receptors originate from a woman aged 35 to 70 with stage I lung adenocarcinoma. CDR3s include the opening cysteine and the closing phenylalanine or tryptophan. A D gene is named only where the DNA matches it firmly. The size field is filled for only some rows; it gives once, few, many or a size class.

v_call: TRBV5-6
cdr3_length: 15
j_call: TRBJ1-4
clone_size: -
d_call: TRBD1
cdr3_nt: TGTGCCAGCAGCTTCTGGGACAGCCGTCGGGAAAAACTGTTTTTT
cdr3_aa: CASSFWDSRREKLFF

v_call: TRBV5-1
cdr3_length: 14
j_call: TRBJ1-5
clone_size: -
d_call: -
cdr3_nt: TGCGCCAGCAGCTTGGCAGGGGACAATCAGCCCCAGCATTTT
cdr3_aa: CASSLAGDNQPQHF

v_call: TRBV5-1
cdr3_length: 16
j_call: TRBJ1-1
clone_size: -
d_call: -
cdr3_nt: TGCGCCAGCAGCTGGCTGGGGGTGCAGTCGAACACTGAAGCTTTCTTT
cdr3_aa: CASSWLGVQSNTEAFF

v_call: TRBV28
cdr3_length: 13
j_call: TRBJ1-1
clone_size: -
d_call: TRBD1
cdr3_nt: TGTGCCAGCAGTTCAAGAGGGACAGTTGAAGCTTTCTTT
cdr3_aa: CASSSRGTVEAFF

v_call: TRBV28
cdr3_length: 14
j_call: TRBJ2-7
clone_size: -
d_call: TRBD1
cdr3_nt: TGTGCCAGCAGACCGACAGGGTCGTCGAGCGAGCAGTACTTC
cdr3_aa: CASRPTGSSSEQYF

v_call: TRBV28
cdr3_length: 18
j_call: TRBJ2-3
clone_size: -
d_call: TRBD2
cdr3_nt: TGTGCCAGCAGTTTCGGGGCGGGGGGACTTTATAGCACAGATACGCAGTATTTT
cdr3_aa: CASSFGAGGLYSTDTQYF

v_call: TRBV2
cdr3_length: 12
j_call: TRBJ2-7
clone_size: few
d_call: -
cdr3_nt: TGTGCCAGCAGTCGGGTTACGGGCGAGCAGTACTTC
cdr3_aa: CASSRVTGEQYF

v_call: TRBV18
cdr3_length: 16
j_call: TRBJ1-1
clone_size: -
d_call: TRBD1
cdr3_nt: TGTGCCAGCTCACCAAGGGGACAGGGGGCAGGCACTGAAGCTTTCTTT
cdr3_aa: CASSPRGQGAGTEAFF

v_call: TRBV5-4
cdr3_length: 19
j_call: TRBJ1-2
clone_size: -
d_call: -
cdr3_nt: TGTGCCAGCAGCTTGGAAGGGCCTTGGACGCTCGAGGGGACCTATGGCTACACCTTC
cdr3_aa: CASSLEGPWTLEGTYGYTF

v_call: TRBV19
cdr3_length: 16
j_call: TRBJ1-5
clone_size: -
d_call: -
cdr3_nt: TGTGCCAGTAGCCAGAAGTGGGGTTCCTACAATCAGCCCCAGCATTTT
cdr3_aa: CASSQKWGSYNQPQHF

v_call: TRBV18
cdr3_length: 13
j_call: TRBJ2-2
clone_size: -
d_call: -
cdr3_nt: TGTGCCAGCTCACCCCAGAACACCGGGGAGCTGTTTTTT
cdr3_aa: CASSPQNTGELFF

v_call: TRBV7-2
cdr3_length: 15
j_call: TRBJ1-5
clone_size: -
d_call: -
cdr3_nt: TGTGCCAGCAGCATCGTGGCTTTCGGCAATCAGCCCCAGCATTTT
cdr3_aa: CASSIVAFGNQPQHF

v_call: TRBV28
cdr3_length: 14
j_call: TRBJ1-1
clone_size: few
d_call: -
cdr3_nt: TGTGCCACCCGGAGCAGGGTGAGAGAAACTGAAGCTTTCTTT
cdr3_aa: CATRSRVRETEAFF

v_call: TRBV4-1
cdr3_length: 15
j_call: TRBJ1-5
clone_size: -
d_call: -
cdr3_nt: TGCGCCAGCAGCCCCCAGACACCTAACAATCAGCCCCAGCATTTT
cdr3_aa: CASSPQTPNNQPQHF

v_call: TRBV18
cdr3_length: 13
j_call: TRBJ2-1
clone_size: -
d_call: -
cdr3_nt: TGTGCCAGCTCTCCGGCCGTATACAATGAGCAGTTCTTC
cdr3_aa: CASSPAVYNEQFF

v_call: TRBV4-1
cdr3_length: 13
j_call: TRBJ2-3
clone_size: -
d_call: -
cdr3_nt: TGCGCCAGCAGCCGAGTGACGGGAGATACGCAGTATTTT
cdr3_aa: CASSRVTGDTQYF

v_call: TRBV19
cdr3_length: 14
j_call: TRBJ1-5
clone_size: -
d_call: -
cdr3_nt: TGTGCCAGTAGTATAAGAGATAGCAATCAGCCCCAGCATTTT
cdr3_aa: CASSIRDSNQPQHF

v_call: TRBV2
cdr3_length: 12
j_call: TRBJ2-5
clone_size: -
d_call: TRBD1
cdr3_nt: TGTGCCAGCAGCGAACAGGGGGAGACCCAGTACTTC
cdr3_aa: CASSEQGETQYF

v_call: TRBV6-5
cdr3_length: 15
j_call: TRBJ1-1
clone_size: -
d_call: -
cdr3_nt: TGTGCCACCCCCGGGGGGGCTCGGATGAACACTGAAGCTTTCTTT
cdr3_aa: CATPGGARMNTEAFF

v_call: TRBV30
cdr3_length: 15
j_call: TRBJ1-1
clone_size: -
d_call: -
cdr3_nt: TGTGCCTGGAGTGTAGAACAGGGAAAGAGGACTGAAGCTTTCTTT
cdr3_aa: CAWSVEQGKRTEAFF

v_call: TRBV6-1
cdr3_length: 15
j_call: TRBJ1-5
clone_size: -
d_call: -
cdr3_nt: TGTGCCAGCAGTGACCATCCAGGGGATCCTCAGCCCCAGCATTTT
cdr3_aa: CASSDHPGDPQPQHF

v_call: TRBV28
cdr3_length: 13
j_call: TRBJ2-3
clone_size: -
d_call: -
cdr3_nt: TGTGCCAGCAGTTTTCCAGAGGGGAATACGCAGTATTTT
cdr3_aa: CASSFPEGNTQYF

v_call: TRBV10-2
cdr3_length: 12
j_call: TRBJ2-3
clone_size: -
d_call: -
cdr3_nt: TGCGCCACCGGGGCGGTGGGGGATACGCAGTATTTT
cdr3_aa: CATGAVGDTQYF

v_call: TRBV19
cdr3_length: 14
j_call: TRBJ1-2
clone_size: -
d_call: -
cdr3_nt: TGTGCCAGTAGGCCGCAGGGGCAAGGATATGGCTACACCTTC
cdr3_aa: CASRPQGQGYGYTF

v_call: TRBV25-1
cdr3_length: 16
j_call: TRBJ2-1
clone_size: -
d_call: TRBD2
cdr3_nt: TGTGCCAGCAGCGTGAAACAGCGGGGGCCTTACAATGAGCAGTTCTTC
cdr3_aa: CASSVKQRGPYNEQFF

v_call: TRBV7-9
cdr3_length: 16
j_call: TRBJ2-3
clone_size: -
d_call: TRBD1
cdr3_nt: TGTGCCAGCAGCAATGGGTTGGGACAGGGCACAGATACGCAGTATTTT
cdr3_aa: CASSNGLGQGTDTQYF

v_call: TRBV6-1
cdr3_length: 17
j_call: TRBJ1-5
clone_size: -
d_call: TRBD1
cdr3_nt: TGTGCCAGCAGTGAATATCCGGGGACAGGTAGCAATCAGCCCCAGCATTTT
cdr3_aa: CASSEYPGTGSNQPQHF

v_call: TRBV19
cdr3_length: 16
j_call: TRBJ1-2
clone_size: -
d_call: -
cdr3_nt: TGTGCCAGTAGCACCTCCTTCGGGGGGCCCAACTATGGCTACACCTTC
cdr3_aa: CASSTSFGGPNYGYTF

v_call: TRBV15
cdr3_length: 17
j_call: TRBJ1-1
clone_size: -
d_call: TRBD1
cdr3_nt: TGTGCCACCAGCAGAGGCCGACAGGGGGCGCGAGGCACTGAAGCTTTCTTT
cdr3_aa: CATSRGRQGARGTEAFF

v_call: TRBV6-1
cdr3_length: 16
j_call: TRBJ2-7
clone_size: -
d_call: TRBD1
cdr3_nt: TGTGCCAGCAGTGAACAGCCTGGGACAGTTAGCTACGAGCAGTACTTC
cdr3_aa: CASSEQPGTVSYEQYF

v_call: TRBV5-8
cdr3_length: 17
j_call: TRBJ2-1
clone_size: -
d_call: -
cdr3_nt: TGTGCCAGCAGCCCTTTCACAACAGGGAGCTCCTACAATGAGCAGTTCTTC
cdr3_aa: CASSPFTTGSSYNEQFF

v_call: TRBV7-9
cdr3_length: 16
j_call: TRBJ1-2
clone_size: once
d_call: -
cdr3_nt: TGTGCCAGCAGCTTAGCGGGCCTGACCCGTCCAGGGGGCTACACCTTC
cdr3_aa: CASSLAGLTRPGGYTF

v_call: TRBV5-1
cdr3_length: 13
j_call: TRBJ1-1
clone_size: -
d_call: -
cdr3_nt: TGCGCCAGCAGCTTGGGGTCCTACACTGAAGCTTTCTTT
cdr3_aa: CASSLGSYTEAFF

v_call: TRBV10-3
cdr3_length: 16
j_call: TRBJ2-3
clone_size: -
d_call: -
cdr3_nt: TGTGCCATCAGTGAGCGGGCGGGGTTTCCCACAGATACGCAGTATTTT
cdr3_aa: CAISERAGFPTDTQYF

v_call: TRBV27
cdr3_length: 19
j_call: TRBJ2-3
clone_size: -
d_call: TRBD2
cdr3_nt: TGTGCCAGCAGTTACTCTAGCGGGGGGGCAGCCCCTAGCACAGATACGCAGTATTTT
cdr3_aa: CASSYSSGGAAPSTDTQYF

v_call: TRBV28
cdr3_length: 12
j_call: TRBJ1-1
clone_size: -
d_call: -
cdr3_nt: TGTGCCAGCAGTTTAAGGGTGACTGAAGCTTTCTTT
cdr3_aa: CASSLRVTEAFF

v_call: TRBV7-9
cdr3_length: 15
j_call: TRBJ2-2
clone_size: -
d_call: -
cdr3_nt: TGTGCCAGCAGCTTATTCGGGGGGCCAGGCGGGGAGCTGTTTTTT
cdr3_aa: CASSLFGGPGGELFF

v_call: TRBV5-4
cdr3_length: 14
j_call: TRBJ1-3
clone_size: -
d_call: -
cdr3_nt: TGTGCCAGCAGGTTGGCGGGGTCGGGAAACACCATATATTTT
cdr3_aa: CASRLAGSGNTIYF

v_call: TRBV11-1
cdr3_length: 15
j_call: TRBJ2-7
clone_size: -
d_call: -
cdr3_nt: TGTGCCAGCAGCCACTCGACAGGCTTGGGCTACGAGCAGTACTTC
cdr3_aa: CASSHSTGLGYEQYF

v_call: TRBV2
cdr3_length: 14
j_call: TRBJ2-5
clone_size: once
d_call: -
cdr3_nt: TGTGCCAGCAGCCGCAACTCGGCCCAAGAGACCCAGTACTTC
cdr3_aa: CASSRNSAQETQYF

v_call: TRBV28
cdr3_length: 20
j_call: TRBJ1-6
clone_size: -
d_call: -
cdr3_nt: TGTGCCAGCAGTTTAACCTATTTACCGGACACTTGGATTTCCAATTCACCCCTCCACTTT
cdr3_aa: CASSLTYLPDTWISNSPLHF

v_call: TRBV4-1
cdr3_length: 17
j_call: TRBJ2-3
clone_size: -
d_call: -
cdr3_nt: TGCGCCAGCAGCCAAGTTGTACGGGGGGCAGGGACAGATACGCAGTATTTT
cdr3_aa: CASSQVVRGAGTDTQYF

v_call: TRBV13
cdr3_length: 15
j_call: TRBJ2-7
clone_size: -
d_call: TRBD2
cdr3_nt: TGTGCCAGCAGCTTAGGTCGGACTAGTCGGTACGAGCAGTACTTC
cdr3_aa: CASSLGRTSRYEQYF

v_call: TRBV25-1
cdr3_length: 13
j_call: TRBJ1-2
clone_size: -
d_call: -
cdr3_nt: TGTGCCACGCGGGGAGCCGACTCGGGGGGCTACACCTTC
cdr3_aa: CATRGADSGGYTF

v_call: TRBV7-3
cdr3_length: 12
j_call: TRBJ2-2
clone_size: -
d_call: -
cdr3_nt: TGTGCCAGCAGCGCCCCCATAGGGGAGCTGTTTTTT
cdr3_aa: CASSAPIGELFF

v_call: TRBV19
cdr3_length: 15
j_call: TRBJ1-1
clone_size: -
d_call: -
cdr3_nt: TGTGCCAGTAGTCCACACAGGAGTGGTAGCACTGAAGCTTTCTTT
cdr3_aa: CASSPHRSGSTEAFF

v_call: TRBV13
cdr3_length: 11
j_call: TRBJ1-1
clone_size: once
d_call: -
cdr3_nt: TGTGCCAGCAGCTCGAACACTGAAGCTTTCTTT
cdr3_aa: CASSSNTEAFF

v_call: TRBV25-1
cdr3_length: 15
j_call: TRBJ2-2
clone_size: -
d_call: TRBD1
cdr3_nt: TGTGCCAGCAGTCAGTGGACAGGGAACACCGGGGAGCTGTTTTTT
cdr3_aa: CASSQWTGNTGELFF

v_call: TRBV19
cdr3_length: 11
j_call: TRBJ1-3
clone_size: -
d_call: -
cdr3_nt: TGTGCCAGTAGTATGGGAAACACCATATATTTT
cdr3_aa: CASSMGNTIYF

v_call: TRBV18
cdr3_length: 14
j_call: TRBJ1-5
clone_size: -
d_call: -
cdr3_nt: TGTGCCAGCTCACTGAACTCAGGGTATCAGCCCCAGCATTTT
cdr3_aa: CASSLNSGYQPQHF

v_call: TRBV5-1
cdr3_length: 18
j_call: TRBJ2-7
clone_size: -
d_call: -
cdr3_nt: TGCGCCAGCAGGAACCTGCTAGGGGCTCGGGCGGTTCTTCACGAGCAGTACTTC
cdr3_aa: CASRNLLGARAVLHEQYF

v_call: TRBV18
cdr3_length: 17
j_call: TRBJ2-2
clone_size: -
d_call: -
cdr3_nt: TGTGCCAGCTCACCACCGTCGTCGGGGCCCAACACCGGGGAGCTGTTTTTT
cdr3_aa: CASSPPSSGPNTGELFF

v_call: TRBV19
cdr3_length: 14
j_call: TRBJ1-2
clone_size: few
d_call: TRBD1
cdr3_nt: TGTGCCAGTAGCGCCTTAGGACAGGGGAATGGCTACACCTTC
cdr3_aa: CASSALGQGNGYTF